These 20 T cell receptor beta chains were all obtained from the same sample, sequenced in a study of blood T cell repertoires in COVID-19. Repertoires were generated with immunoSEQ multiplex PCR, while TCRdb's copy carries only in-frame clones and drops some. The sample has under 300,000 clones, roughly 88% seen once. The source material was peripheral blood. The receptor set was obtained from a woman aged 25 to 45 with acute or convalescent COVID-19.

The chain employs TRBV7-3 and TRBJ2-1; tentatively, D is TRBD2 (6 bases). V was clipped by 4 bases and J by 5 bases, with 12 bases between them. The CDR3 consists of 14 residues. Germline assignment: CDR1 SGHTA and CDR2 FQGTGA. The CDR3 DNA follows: TGTGCCAGCAGCTCACCGGGACTCAACAATGAGCAGTTCTTC. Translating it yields CASSSPGLNNEQFF.

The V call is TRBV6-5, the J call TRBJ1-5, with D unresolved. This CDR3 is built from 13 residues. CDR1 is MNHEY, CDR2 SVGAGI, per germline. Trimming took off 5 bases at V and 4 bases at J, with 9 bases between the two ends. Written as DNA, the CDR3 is TGTGCCAGCAGTAATACCAGAAATCAGCCCCAGCATTTT. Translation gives CASSNTRNQPQHF.

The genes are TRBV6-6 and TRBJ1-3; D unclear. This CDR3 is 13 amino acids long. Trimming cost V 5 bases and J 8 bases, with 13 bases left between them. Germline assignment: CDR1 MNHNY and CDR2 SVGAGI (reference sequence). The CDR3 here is CASSPRPKHTIYF. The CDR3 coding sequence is TGTGCCAGCAGTCCCAGGCCTAAACACACCATATATTTT.

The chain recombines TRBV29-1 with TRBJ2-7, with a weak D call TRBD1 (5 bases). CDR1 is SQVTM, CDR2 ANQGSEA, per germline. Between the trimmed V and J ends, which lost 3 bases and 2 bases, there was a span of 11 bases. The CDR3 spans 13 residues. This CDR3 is CSVEDTEAYEQYF. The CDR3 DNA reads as TGCAGCGTTGAGGACACCGAAGCCTACGAGCAGTACTTC.

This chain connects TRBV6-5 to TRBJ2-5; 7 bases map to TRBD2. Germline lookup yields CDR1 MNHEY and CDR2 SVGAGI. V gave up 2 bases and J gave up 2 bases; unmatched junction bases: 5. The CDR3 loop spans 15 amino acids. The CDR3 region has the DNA TGTGCCAGCAGTTACCATCCGGGAGGTCAAGAGACCCAGTACTTC. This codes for CASSYHPGGQETQYF.

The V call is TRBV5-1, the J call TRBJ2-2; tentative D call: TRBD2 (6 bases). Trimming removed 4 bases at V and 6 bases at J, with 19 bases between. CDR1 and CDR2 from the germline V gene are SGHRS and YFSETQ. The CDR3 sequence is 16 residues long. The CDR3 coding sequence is TGCGCCAGCAGCCCCCTGAGTGGCGGGGTGGCCGGGGAGCTGTTTTTT. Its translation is CASSPLSGGVAGELFF.

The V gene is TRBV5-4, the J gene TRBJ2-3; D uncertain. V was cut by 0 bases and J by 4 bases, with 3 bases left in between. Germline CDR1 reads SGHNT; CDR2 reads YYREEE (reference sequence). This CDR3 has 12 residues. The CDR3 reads CASSLAADTQYF. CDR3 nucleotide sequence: TGTGCCAGCAGCTTGGCAGCAGATACGCAGTATTTT.

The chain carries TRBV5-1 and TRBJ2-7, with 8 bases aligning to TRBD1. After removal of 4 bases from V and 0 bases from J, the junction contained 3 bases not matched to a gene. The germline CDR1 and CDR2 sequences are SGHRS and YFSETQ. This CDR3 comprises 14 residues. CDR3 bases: TGCGCCAGCAGCCAACAGGGGGGCTCCTACGAGCAGTACTTC. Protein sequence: CASSQQGGSYEQYF.

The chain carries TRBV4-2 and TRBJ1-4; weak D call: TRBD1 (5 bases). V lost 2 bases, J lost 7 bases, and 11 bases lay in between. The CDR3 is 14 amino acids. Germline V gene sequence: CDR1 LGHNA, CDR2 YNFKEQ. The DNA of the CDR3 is TGTGCCAGCAGCCAAACCCAGGGAGGTGAAAAACTGTTTTTT. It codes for CASSQTQGGEKLFF.

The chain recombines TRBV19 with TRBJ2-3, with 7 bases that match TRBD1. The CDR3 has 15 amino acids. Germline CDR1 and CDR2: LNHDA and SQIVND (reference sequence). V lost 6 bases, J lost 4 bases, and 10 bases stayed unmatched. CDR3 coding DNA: TGTGCCAGTAGCACCGGGACAGCGTTTGCAGATACGCAGTATTTT. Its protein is CASSTGTAFADTQYF. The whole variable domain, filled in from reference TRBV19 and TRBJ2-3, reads DGGITQSPKYLFRKEGQNVTLSCEQNLNHDAMYWYRQDPGQGLRLIYYSQIVNDFQKGDIAEGYSVSREKKESFPLTVTSAQKNPTAFYLCASSTGTAFADTQYFGPGTRLTVL.

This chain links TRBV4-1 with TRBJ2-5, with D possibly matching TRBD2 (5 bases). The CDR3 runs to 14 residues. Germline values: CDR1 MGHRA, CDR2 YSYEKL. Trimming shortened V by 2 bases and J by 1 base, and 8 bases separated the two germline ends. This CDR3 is CASSQFGVQETQYF. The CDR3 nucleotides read TGCGCCAGCAGCCAATTCGGGGTCCAAGAGACCCAGTACTTC.

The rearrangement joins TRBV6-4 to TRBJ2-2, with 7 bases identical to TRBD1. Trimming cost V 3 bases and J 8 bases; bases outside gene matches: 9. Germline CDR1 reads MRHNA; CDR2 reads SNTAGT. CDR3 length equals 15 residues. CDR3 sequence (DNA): TGTGCCAGCAGTGAAAACAGGGGTCAGGCAGGGGAGCTGTTTTTT. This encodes CASSENRGQAGELFF.

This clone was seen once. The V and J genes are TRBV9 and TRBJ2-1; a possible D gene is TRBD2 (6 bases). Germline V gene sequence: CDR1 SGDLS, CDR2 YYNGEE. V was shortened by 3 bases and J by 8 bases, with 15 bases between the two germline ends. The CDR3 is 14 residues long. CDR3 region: CASSASAGGHEQFF. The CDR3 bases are TGTGCCAGCAGCGCCTCCGCCGGGGGACATGAGCAGTTCTTC.

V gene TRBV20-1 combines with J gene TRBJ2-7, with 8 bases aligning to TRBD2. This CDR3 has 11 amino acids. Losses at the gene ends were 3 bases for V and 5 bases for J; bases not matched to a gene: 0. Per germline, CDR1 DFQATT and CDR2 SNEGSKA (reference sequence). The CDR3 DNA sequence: TGCAGTGCTAGCGGGAGGGACGAGCAGTACTTC. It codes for CSASGRDEQYF.

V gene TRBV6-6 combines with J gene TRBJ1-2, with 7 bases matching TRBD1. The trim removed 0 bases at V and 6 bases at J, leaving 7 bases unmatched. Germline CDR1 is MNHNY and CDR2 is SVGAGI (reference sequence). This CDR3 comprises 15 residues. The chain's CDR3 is CASSYSTTGTHGYTF. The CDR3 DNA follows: TGTGCCAGCAGTTACTCAACGACAGGGACCCATGGCTACACCTTC.

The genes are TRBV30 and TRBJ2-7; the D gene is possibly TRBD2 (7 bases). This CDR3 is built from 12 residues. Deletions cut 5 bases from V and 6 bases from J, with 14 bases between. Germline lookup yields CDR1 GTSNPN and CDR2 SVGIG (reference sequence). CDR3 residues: CAWRRGGLEQYF. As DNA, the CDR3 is TGTGCCTGGCGAAGGGGGGGGCTCGAGCAGTACTTC.

The CDR3 here is CAWSPTGLAILTDTQYF. DNA for the CDR3: TGTGCCTGGAGTCCCACCGGACTAGCGATACTCACAGATACGCAGTATTTT. The chain recombines TRBV30 with TRBJ2-3; 9 bases align to TRBD2. CDR3 length equals 17 residues. V shed 2 bases and J 2 bases; nucleotides not matched to a gene: 11. CDR1 and CDR2 from the germline V gene are GTSNPN and SVGIG (reference sequence).

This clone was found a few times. CDR3 region: CASSQDLGGGERVEKLFF. The CDR3 nucleotides read TGCGCCAGCAGCCAAGATCTTGGAGGGGGGGAGAGAGTTGAAAAACTGTTTTTT. The chain joins TRBV4-3 to TRBJ1-4; TRBD1 might be the D (6 bases). This CDR3 has 18 residues. Germline CDR1 LGHNA, CDR2 YSLEER. Trimming shortened V by 0 bases and J by 7 bases, and 21 bases separated the two germline ends.

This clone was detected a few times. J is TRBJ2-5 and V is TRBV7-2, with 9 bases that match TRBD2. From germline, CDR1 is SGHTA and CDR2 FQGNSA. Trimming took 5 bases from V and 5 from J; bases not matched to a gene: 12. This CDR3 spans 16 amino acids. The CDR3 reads CASSQRRREGLETQYF. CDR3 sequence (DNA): TGTGCCAGCAGCCAGAGGAGGCGGGAGGGGTTGGAGACCCAGTACTTC.

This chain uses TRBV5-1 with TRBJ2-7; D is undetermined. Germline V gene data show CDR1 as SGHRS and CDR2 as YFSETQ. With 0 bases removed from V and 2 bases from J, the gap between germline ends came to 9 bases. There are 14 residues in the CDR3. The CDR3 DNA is TGCGCCAGCAGCTTGGAACGGGTTACCTACGAGCAGTACTTC. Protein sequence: CASSLERVTYEQYF.